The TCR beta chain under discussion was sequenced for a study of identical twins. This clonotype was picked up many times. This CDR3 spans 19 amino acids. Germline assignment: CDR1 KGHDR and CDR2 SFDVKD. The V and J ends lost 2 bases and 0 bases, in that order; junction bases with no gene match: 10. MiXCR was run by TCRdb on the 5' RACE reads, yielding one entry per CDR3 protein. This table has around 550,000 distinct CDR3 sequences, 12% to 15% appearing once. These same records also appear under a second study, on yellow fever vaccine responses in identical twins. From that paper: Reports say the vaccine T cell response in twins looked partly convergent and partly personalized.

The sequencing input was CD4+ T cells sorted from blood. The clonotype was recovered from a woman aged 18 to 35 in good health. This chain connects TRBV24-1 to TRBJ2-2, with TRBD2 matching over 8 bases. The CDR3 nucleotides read TGTGCCACCAGTGATTCCTCGAACGGACTAGCAGCGAACACCGGGGAGCTGTTTTTT. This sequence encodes CATSDSSNGLAANTGELFF.